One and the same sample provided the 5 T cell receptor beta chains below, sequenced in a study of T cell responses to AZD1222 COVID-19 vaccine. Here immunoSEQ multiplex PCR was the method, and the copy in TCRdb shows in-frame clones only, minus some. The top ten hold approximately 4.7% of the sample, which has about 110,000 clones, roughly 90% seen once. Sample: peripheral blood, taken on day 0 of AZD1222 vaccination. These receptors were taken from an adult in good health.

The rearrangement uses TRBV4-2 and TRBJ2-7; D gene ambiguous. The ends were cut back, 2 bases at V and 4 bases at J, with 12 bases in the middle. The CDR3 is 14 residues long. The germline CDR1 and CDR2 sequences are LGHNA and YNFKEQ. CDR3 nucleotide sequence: TGTGCCAGCAGCCAACTCTCTGTGGGGTACGAGCAGTACTTC. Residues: CASSQLSVGYEQYF.

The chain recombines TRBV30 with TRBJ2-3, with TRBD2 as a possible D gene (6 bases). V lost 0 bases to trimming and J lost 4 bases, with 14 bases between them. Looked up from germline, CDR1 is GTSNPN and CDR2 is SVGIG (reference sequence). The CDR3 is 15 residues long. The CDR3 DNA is TGTGCCTGGAGTGTAGGGGTCGGGAGTTCAGATACGCAGTATTTT. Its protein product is CAWSVGVGSSDTQYF. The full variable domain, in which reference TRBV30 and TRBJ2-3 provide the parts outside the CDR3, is SQTIHQWPATLVQPVGSPLSLECTVEGTSNPNLYWYRQAAGRGLQLLFYSVGIGQISSEVPQNLSASRPQDRQFILSSKKLLLSDSGFYLCAWSVGVGSSDTQYFGPGTRLTVL.

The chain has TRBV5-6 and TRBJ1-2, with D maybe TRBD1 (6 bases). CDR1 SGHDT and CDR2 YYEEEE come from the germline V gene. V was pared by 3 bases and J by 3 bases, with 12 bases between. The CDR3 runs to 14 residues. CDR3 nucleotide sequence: TGTGCCAGCAGCTCCGTGGGGGGCGACTATGGCTACACCTTC. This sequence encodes CASSSVGGDYGYTF.

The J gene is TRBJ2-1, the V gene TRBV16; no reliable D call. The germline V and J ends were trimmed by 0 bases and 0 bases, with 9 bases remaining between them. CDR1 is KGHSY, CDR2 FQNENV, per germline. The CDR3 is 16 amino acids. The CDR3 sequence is CASSQSFAPSYNEQFF. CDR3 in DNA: TGTGCCAGCAGCCAATCGTTTGCCCCCTCCTACAATGAGCAGTTCTTC.

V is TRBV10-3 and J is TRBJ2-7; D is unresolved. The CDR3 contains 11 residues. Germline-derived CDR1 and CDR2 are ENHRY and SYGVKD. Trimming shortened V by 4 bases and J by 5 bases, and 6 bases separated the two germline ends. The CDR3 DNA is TGTGCCATCAGTGGTGGGAACGAGCAGTACTTC. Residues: CAISGGNEQYF.